What follows are 17 T cell receptor beta chains derived from one specimen sequenced in a study of T cell repertoires in cytomegalovirus infection. TCRdb reprocessed the reads via MiXCR and lists one record per CDR3 protein. The top ten hold over 10% of the sample, which has about 890,000 distinct CDR3 sequences, approximately 33% seen once. These TCRs' antigens remain unknown. Sample: cultured CD8+ T cells from PBMCs, taken from culture after CMV antigen stimulation. The receptor source for this set is a human donor in good health (CMV status not recorded). Some clones in this sample may be carry-over from other donors' samples.

The sample holds a few counts of this clonotype. The chain has TRBV7-8 and TRBJ1-1; the D is unclear. This CDR3 has 12 amino acids. Germline V gene sequence: CDR1 SGHVS, CDR2 FQNEAQ. V shed 2 bases and J shed 10 bases, with 11 bases lying between them. This CDR3 reads CASSLSDGGAFF. The CDR3 bases are TGTGCCAGCAGCTTATCCGACGGAGGAGCTTTCTTT.

CDR3 DNA: TGTGCCAGCGCCCGGGTCGGGAGGAGCAATCAGCCCCAGCATTTT. Encoded protein: CASARVGRSNQPQHF. The chain recombines TRBV27 with TRBJ1-5; no definite D call. V was cut by 8 bases and J by 1 base, with 15 bases left in between. The CDR3 spans 15 residues. Germline CDR1 reads MNHEY; CDR2 reads SMNVEV (reference sequence).

This clonotype appeared once. The chain couples TRBV12-3 or TRBV12-4 to TRBJ2-5, with D uncertain. Trimming left V 0 bases short and J 4 bases short, with 6 bases between. The CDR3 sequence is 13 residues long. The CDR3 DNA is TGTGCCAGCAGTTTAGCAGTCTTAGAGACCCAGTACTTC. Its translation: CASSLAVLETQYF.

In this sample, this clonotype turned up a few times. V is TRBV6-6 and J is TRBJ2-1, with D hard to call. Per the germline V gene, CDR1 is MNHNY and CDR2 is SVGAGI (reference sequence). Trimming stripped 0 bases from V and 8 bases from J, with 8 bases between. The CDR3 is 13 amino acids. The CDR3 region is CASSYSDWDEQFF. In DNA, the CDR3 is TGTGCCAGCAGTTACTCTGATTGGGATGAGCAGTTCTTC.

The chain employs TRBV20-1 and TRBJ1-1; tentative D call: TRBD1 (5 bases). V was clipped by 2 bases and J by 6 bases, with 13 bases between them. Germline lookup yields CDR1 DFQATT and CDR2 SNEGSKA (reference sequence). The CDR3 is made up of 13 amino acids. The CDR3: CSARWGEGPEAFF. CDR3 DNA: TGCAGTGCTAGATGGGGTGAGGGACCTGAAGCTTTCTTT.

The sample holds a few counts of this clonotype. The V and J genes are TRBV9 and TRBJ2-2; 7 nucleotides match TRBD1. The CDR3 loop spans 15 amino acids. Per germline, CDR1 SGDLS and CDR2 YYNGEE. V dropped 3 bases and J dropped 6; count of bases not matched to a gene: 8. The CDR3 sequence is CASSAGTVSAGELFF. In DNA, the CDR3 is TGTGCCAGCAGCGCCGGGACAGTGTCAGCCGGGGAGCTGTTTTTT. Filled out from reference TRBV9 and TRBJ2-2, the complete variable domain reads DSGVTQTPKHLITATGQRVTLRCSPRSGDLSVYWYQQSLDQGLQFLIQYYNGEERAKGNILERFSAQQFPDLHSELNLSSLELGDSALYFCASSAGTVSAGELFFGEGSRLTVL.

This clonotype occurred once. The chain combines TRBV27 with TRBJ1-2; 10 positions agree with TRBD1. With V trimmed by 6 bases and J by 5 bases, 6 bases remained unmatched. The V gene's germline CDR1 is MNHEY and CDR2 SMNVEV (reference sequence). CDR3 size: 14 residues. This CDR3 reads CASSGRQGAYGYTF. In nucleotides, the CDR3 is TGTGCCAGCAGCGGACGACAGGGGGCATATGGCTACACCTTC.

This clonotype was recorded many times. The V and J genes are TRBV6-1 and TRBJ2-5; 7 bases agree with TRBD1. CDR1 and CDR2 from the germline V gene are MNHNS and SASEGT. V shed 3 bases and J 3 bases; nucleotides not matched to a gene: 7. The length of the CDR3 is 15 residues. CDR3 coding DNA: TGTGCCAGCAGTGACGGCAGGGGGTCGGAAGAGACCCAGTACTTC. The encoded protein is CASSDGRGSEETQYF.

The chain is built from TRBV14 and TRBJ1-1; weak D call: TRBD1 (5 bases). The CDR3 has 16 residues. The germline CDR1 and CDR2 sequences are SGHDN and FVKESK. Deletions cut 4 bases from V and 3 bases from J, with 18 bases between. The CDR3 sequence: CASSPRPSGTDTEAFF. As DNA, the CDR3 is TGTGCCAGCAGCCCCAGGCCGTCCGGGACCGACACTGAAGCTTTCTTT.

The chain joins TRBV7-2 to TRBJ1-5; no firm D call. CDR3 length equals 13 residues. The V gene lost 5 bases and the J gene lost 1 base, with 6 bases spanning the gap. Germline CDR1 is SGHTA and CDR2 is FQGNSA. Written as DNA, the CDR3 is TGTGCCAGCAGCGAGTGGAGCAATCAGCCCCAGCATTTT. Translated: CASSEWSNQPQHF.

This chain links TRBV6-1 with TRBJ2-1; D unclear. With 5 bases removed from V and 0 bases from J, the gap between germline ends came to 14 bases. The CDR3 consists of 16 residues. Germline assignment: CDR1 MNHNS and CDR2 SASEGT. The CDR3 coding sequence is TGTGCCAGCAGTCGATGTAGTTGGAGCTCCTACAATGAGCAGTTCTTC. This encodes CASSRCSWSSYNEQFF.

This clonotype turned up a few times. The J gene is TRBJ1-2, the V gene TRBV5-4; D is uncertain. Germline CDR1 and CDR2: SGHNT and YYREEE (reference sequence). The CDR3 consists of 13 residues. Trimming stripped 1 base from V and 6 bases from J, with 10 bases between. The CDR3 region is CASSLRSDDGYTF. DNA of the CDR3: TGTGCCAGCAGCTTGAGGTCAGACGATGGCTACACCTTC.

The chain uses TRBV6-6 and TRBJ2-3; 14 bases agree with TRBD2. This CDR3 region has 16 residues. The germline CDR1 and CDR2 sequences are MNHNY and SVGAGI (reference sequence). The V gene end was trimmed by 6 bases and the J gene end by 3 bases; junction bases not matched to a gene: 5. The CDR3 region is CASRSRTSGGTDTQYF. The CDR3 nucleotides are TGTGCCAGCAGGTCCCGGACTAGCGGGGGGACAGATACGCAGTATTTT.

This clonotype has more than one count but fewer than ten. The rearrangement uses TRBV12-3 or TRBV12-4 and TRBJ2-7, with 8 bases that match TRBD1. The CDR3 has 16 amino acids. V was clipped by 5 bases and J by 1 base; unmatched bases: 10. As DNA, the CDR3 is TGTGCCAGCAGTGAGACCGGGACAGGAAAATCCTACGAGCAGTACTTC. It encodes CASSETGTGKSYEQYF.

This clonotype occurred a few times. This chain connects TRBV12-3 or TRBV12-4 to TRBJ2-5; TRBD2 might be the D (5 bases). Trimming took off 6 bases at V and 5 bases at J, with 10 bases between the two ends. The CDR3 covers 12 residues. The CDR3 DNA reads as TGTGCCAGCAGGAGGGAGTGGGAGACCCAGTACTTC. Encoded protein: CASRREWETQYF.

The CDR3 DNA reads as TGTGCCAGCAGTTACTCAAGGGACAGGAAAAAGAACACTGAAGCTTTCTTT. This encodes CASSYSRDRKKNTEAFF. The chain links TRBV6-2 or TRBV6-3 to TRBJ1-1; 8 bases are a match to TRBD1. This CDR3 has 17 residues. V was pared by 0 bases and J by 1 base, with 7 bases of the junction left unmatched. CDR1 MNHEY and CDR2 SVGEGT come from the germline V gene.

This rearrangement joins TRBV7-8 to TRBJ2-1; tentatively, D is TRBD1 or TRBD2 (5 bases each). Germline V gene data show CDR1 as SGHVS and CDR2 as FQNEAQ. Trimming removed 3 bases at V and 0 bases at J, with 12 bases between. The CDR3 is 16 amino acids. The CDR3 nucleotides are TGTGCCAGCAGCTTGTGGGGCGACTACTCCTACAATGAGCAGTTCTTC. This codes for CASSLWGDYSYNEQFF.